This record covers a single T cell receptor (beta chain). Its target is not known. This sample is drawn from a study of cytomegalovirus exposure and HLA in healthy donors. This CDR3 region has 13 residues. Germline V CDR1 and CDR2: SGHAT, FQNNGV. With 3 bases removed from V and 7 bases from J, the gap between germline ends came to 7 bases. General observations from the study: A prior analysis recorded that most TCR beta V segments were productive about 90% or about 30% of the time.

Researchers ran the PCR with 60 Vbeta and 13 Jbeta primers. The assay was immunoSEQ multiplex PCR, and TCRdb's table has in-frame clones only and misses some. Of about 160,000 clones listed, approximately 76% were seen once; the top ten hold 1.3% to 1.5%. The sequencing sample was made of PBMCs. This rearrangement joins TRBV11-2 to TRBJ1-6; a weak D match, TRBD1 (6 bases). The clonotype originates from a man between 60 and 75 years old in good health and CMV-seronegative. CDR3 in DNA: TGTGCCAGCAGCTTTACAGGGAATTCACCCCTCCACTTT. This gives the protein CASSFTGNSPLHF.